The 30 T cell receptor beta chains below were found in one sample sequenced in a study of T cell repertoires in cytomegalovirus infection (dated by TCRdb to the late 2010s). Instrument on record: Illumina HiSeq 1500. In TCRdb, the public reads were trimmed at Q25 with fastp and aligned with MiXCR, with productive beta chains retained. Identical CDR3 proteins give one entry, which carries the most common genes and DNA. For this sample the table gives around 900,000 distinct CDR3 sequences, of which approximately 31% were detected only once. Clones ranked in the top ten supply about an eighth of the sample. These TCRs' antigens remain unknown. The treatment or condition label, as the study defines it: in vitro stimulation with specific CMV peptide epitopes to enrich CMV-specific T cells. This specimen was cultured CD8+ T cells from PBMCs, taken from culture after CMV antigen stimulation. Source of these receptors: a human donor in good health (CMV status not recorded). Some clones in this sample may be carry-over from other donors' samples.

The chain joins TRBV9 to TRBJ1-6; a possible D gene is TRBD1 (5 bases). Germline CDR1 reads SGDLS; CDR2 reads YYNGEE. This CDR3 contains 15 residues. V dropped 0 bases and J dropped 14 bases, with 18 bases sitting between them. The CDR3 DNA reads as TGTGCCAGCAGCGTAGCTGGGCAGGGCCTTTCGGCCCTCCACTTT. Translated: CASSVAGQGLSALHF.

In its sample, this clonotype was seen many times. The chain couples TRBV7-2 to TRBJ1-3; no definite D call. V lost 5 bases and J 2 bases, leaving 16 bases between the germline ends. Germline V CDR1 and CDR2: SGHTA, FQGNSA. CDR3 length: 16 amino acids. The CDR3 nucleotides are TGTGCCAGCAGCATAGAGACACCTTGGGCTGGAAACACCATATATTTT. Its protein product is CASSIETPWAGNTIYF.

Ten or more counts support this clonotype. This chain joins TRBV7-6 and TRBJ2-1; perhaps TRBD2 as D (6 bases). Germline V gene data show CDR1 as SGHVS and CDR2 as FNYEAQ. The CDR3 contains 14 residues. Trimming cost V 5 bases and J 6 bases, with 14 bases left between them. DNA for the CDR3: TGTGCCAGCAGCCCGGGGACTTACCCCAATGAGCAGTTCTTC. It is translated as CASSPGTYPNEQFF.

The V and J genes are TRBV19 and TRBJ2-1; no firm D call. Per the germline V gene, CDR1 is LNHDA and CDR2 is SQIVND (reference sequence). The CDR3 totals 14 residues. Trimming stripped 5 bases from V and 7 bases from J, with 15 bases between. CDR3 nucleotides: TGTGCCAGTAGTTATACCGGGCCCTTAAATGAGCAGTTCTTC. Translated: CASSYTGPLNEQFF.

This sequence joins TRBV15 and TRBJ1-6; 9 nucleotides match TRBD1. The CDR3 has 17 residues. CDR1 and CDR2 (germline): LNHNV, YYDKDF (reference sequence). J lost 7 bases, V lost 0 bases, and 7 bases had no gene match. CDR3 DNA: TGTGCCACCAGCAGAGATGGGGGACAGGGAGCAAATTCACCCCTCCACTTT. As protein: CATSRDGGQGANSPLHF.

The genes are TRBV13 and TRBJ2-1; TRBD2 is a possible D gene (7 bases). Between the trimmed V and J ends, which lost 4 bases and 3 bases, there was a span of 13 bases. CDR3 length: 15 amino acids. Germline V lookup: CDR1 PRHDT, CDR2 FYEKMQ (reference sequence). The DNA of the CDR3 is TGTGCCAGCAGCTACCGGGGGGCCCACTACAATGAGCAGTTCTTC. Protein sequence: CASSYRGAHYNEQFF.

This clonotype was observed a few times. The CDR3 reads CASSFLGAEDTQYF. The CDR3 region has the DNA TGTGCCAGCAGTTTTTTGGGGGCTGAAGATACGCAGTATTTT. The rearrangement links TRBV12-3 or TRBV12-4 to TRBJ2-3; tentative D call: TRBD1 (6 bases). Deletions cut 3 bases from V and 5 bases from J, with 12 bases between. The CDR3 spans 14 residues.

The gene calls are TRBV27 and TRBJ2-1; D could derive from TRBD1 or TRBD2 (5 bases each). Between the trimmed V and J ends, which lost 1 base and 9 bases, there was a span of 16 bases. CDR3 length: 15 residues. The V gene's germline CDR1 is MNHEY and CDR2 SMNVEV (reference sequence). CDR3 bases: TGTGCCAGCAGTTTATTCCCCAGGGAGTCGAGTGAGCAGTTCTTC. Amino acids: CASSLFPRESSEQFF.

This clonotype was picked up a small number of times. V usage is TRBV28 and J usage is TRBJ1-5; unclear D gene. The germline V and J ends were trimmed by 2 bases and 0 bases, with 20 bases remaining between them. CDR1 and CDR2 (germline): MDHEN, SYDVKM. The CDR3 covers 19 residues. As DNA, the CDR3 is TGTGCCAGCAGTTTAGGTACCGACGGATCTCTTTATAGCAATCAGCCCCAGCATTTT. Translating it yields CASSLGTDGSLYSNQPQHF. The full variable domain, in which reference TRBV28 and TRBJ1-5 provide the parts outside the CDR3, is DVKVTQSSRYLVKRTGEKVFLECVQDMDHENMFWYRQDPGLGLRLIYFSYDVKMKEKGDIPEGYSVSREKKERFSLILESASTNQTSMYLCASSLGTDGSLYSNQPQHFGDGTRLSIL.

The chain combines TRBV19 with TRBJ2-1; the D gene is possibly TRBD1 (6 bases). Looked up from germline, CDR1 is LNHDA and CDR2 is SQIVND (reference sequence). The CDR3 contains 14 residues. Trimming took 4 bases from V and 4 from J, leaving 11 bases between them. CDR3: CASSTDGQYNEQFF. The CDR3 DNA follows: TGTGCCAGTAGTACAGACGGACAGTACAATGAGCAGTTCTTC.

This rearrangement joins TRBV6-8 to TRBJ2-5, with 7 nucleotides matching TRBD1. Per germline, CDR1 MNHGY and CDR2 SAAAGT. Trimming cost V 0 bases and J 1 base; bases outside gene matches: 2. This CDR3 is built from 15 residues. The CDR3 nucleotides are TGTGCCAGCAGTTACTCTCGGACAGGCCAAGAGACCCAGTACTTC. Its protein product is CASSYSRTGQETQYF.

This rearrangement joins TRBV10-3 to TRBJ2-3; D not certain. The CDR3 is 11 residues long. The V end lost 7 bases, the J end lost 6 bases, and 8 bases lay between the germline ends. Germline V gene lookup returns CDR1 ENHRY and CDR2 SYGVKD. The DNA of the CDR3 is TGTGCCATCAAAGGGCGGGATACGCAGTATTTT. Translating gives CAIKGRDTQYF.

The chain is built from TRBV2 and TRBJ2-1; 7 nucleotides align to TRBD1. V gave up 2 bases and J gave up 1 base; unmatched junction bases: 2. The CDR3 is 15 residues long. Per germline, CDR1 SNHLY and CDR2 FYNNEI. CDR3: CASSENRGSYNEQFF. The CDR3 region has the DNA TGTGCCAGCAGTGAAAACAGGGGATCCTACAATGAGCAGTTCTTC. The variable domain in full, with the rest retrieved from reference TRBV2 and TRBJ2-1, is EPEVTQTPSHQVTQMGQEVILRCVPISNHLYFYWYRQILGQKVEFLVSFYNNEISEKSEIFDDQFSVERPDGSNFTLKIRSTKLEDSAMYFCASSENRGSYNEQFFGPGTRLTVL.

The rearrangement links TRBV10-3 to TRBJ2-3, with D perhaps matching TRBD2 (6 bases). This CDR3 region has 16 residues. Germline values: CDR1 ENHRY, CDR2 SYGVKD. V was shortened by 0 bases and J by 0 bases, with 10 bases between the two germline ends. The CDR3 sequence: CAISESVGTSTDTQYF. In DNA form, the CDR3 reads TGTGCCATCAGTGAGTCTGTCGGGACTAGCACAGATACGCAGTATTTT.

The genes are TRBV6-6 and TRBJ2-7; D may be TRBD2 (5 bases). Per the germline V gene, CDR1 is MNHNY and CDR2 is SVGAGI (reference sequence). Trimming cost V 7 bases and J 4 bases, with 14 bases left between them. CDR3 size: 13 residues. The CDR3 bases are TGTGCCAGCACTGAAAACCCGGGGTACGAGCAGTACTTC. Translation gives CASTENPGYEQYF.

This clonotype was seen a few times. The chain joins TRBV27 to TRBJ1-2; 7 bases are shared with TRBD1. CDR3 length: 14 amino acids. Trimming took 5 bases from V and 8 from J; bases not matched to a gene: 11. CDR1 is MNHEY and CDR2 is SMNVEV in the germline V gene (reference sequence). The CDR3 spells CASSLAGGTRGYTF. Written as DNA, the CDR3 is TGTGCCAGCAGTCTCGCAGGGGGAACTAGAGGCTACACCTTC.

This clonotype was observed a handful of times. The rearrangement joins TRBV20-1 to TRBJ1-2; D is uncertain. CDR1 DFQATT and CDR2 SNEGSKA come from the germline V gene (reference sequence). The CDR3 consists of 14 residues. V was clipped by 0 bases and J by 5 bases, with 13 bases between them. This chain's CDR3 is CSARDPPIPYGYTF. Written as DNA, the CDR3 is TGCAGTGCTAGAGATCCACCTATCCCTTATGGCTACACCTTC.

CDR3 DNA: TGCGCCAGCAGCGAAGGGGTTCACTATGGCTACACCTTC. Translated, it gives CASSEGVHYGYTF. The chain recombines TRBV10-1 with TRBJ1-2, with D possibly being TRBD1 (5 bases). CDR3 length: 13 residues. The germline gives CDR1 WNHNN, CDR2 SYGVQD (reference sequence). V shed 6 bases and J shed 3 bases, with 11 bases lying between them.

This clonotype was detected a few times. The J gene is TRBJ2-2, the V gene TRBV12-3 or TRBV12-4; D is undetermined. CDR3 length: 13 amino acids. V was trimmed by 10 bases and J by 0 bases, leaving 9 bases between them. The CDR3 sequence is CAMRTANTGELFF. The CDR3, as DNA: TGTGCCATGAGGACCGCGAACACCGGGGAGCTGTTTTTT.

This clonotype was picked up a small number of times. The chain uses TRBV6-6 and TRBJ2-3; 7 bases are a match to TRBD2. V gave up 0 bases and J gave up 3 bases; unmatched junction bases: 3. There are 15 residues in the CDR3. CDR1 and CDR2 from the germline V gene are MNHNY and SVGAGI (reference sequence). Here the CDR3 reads CASSYSKRGTDTQYF. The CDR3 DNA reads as TGTGCCAGCAGTTACTCGAAGCGGGGAACAGATACGCAGTATTTT.

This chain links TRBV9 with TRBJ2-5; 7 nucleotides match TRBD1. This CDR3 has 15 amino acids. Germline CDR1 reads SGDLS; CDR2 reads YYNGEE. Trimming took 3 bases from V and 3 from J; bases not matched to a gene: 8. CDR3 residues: CASSAQHDREETQYF. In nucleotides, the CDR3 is TGTGCCAGCAGCGCCCAGCACGACAGGGAAGAGACCCAGTACTTC.

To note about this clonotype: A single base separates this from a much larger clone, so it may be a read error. CDR3 loop: CTSSTLQRTGHPSTDTQYF. As DNA, the CDR3 is TGTACCAGCAGTACTCTCCAGAGGACAGGGCACCCTAGCACAGATACGCAGTATTTT. The chain couples TRBV6-5 to TRBJ2-3, with 8 bases matching TRBD1. CDR1 and CDR2 from the germline V gene are MNHEY and SVGAGI. The CDR3 runs 19 residues.

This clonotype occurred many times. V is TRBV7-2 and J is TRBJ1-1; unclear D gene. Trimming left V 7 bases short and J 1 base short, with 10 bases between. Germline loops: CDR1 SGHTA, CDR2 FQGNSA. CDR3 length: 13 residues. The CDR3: CASTLRGNTEAFF. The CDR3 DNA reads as TGTGCCAGCACCCTACGGGGGAACACTGAAGCTTTCTTT. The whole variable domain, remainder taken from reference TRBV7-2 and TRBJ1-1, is GAGVSQSPSNKVTEKGKDVELRCDPISGHTALYWYRQSLGQGLEFLIYFQGNSAPDKSGLPSDRFSAERTGGSVSTLTIQRTQQEDSAVYLCASTLRGNTEAFFGQGTRLTVV.

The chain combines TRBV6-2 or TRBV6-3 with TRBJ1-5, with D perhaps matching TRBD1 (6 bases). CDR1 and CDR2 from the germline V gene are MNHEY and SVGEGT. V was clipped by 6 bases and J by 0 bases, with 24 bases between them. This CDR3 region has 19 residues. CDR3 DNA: TGTGCCAGCAGCTTAACCCCGGACAGCGTTTTCATTAGCAATCAGCCCCAGCATTTT. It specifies CASSLTPDSVFISNQPQHF.

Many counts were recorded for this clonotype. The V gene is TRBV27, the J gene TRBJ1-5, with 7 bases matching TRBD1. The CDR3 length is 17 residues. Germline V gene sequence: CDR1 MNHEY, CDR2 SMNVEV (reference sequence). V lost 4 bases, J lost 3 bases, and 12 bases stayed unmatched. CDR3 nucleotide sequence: TGTGCCAGCAGTTCCAACAGGGGAACTACCCCCAATCAGCCCCAGCATTTT. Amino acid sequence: CASSSNRGTTPNQPQHF.

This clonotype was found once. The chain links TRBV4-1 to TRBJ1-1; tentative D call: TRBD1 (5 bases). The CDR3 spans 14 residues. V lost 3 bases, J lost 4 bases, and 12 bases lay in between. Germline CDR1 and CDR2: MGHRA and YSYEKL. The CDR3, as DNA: TGCGCCAGCAGCCATGCCTCAGGGAGCACTGAAGCTTTCTTT. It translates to CASSHASGSTEAFF.

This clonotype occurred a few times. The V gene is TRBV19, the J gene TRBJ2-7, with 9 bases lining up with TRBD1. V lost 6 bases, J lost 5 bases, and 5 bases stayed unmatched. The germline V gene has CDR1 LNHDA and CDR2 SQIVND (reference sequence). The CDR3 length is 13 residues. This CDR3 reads CASSGTGRDEQYV. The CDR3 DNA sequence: TGTGCCAGTAGCGGGACAGGGAGGGACGAGCAGTACGTC.

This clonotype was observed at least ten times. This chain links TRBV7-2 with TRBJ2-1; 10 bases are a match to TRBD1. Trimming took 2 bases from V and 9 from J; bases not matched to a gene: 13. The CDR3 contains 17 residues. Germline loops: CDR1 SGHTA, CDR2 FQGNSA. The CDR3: CASSLSLTGGPPLEQFF. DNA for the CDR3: TGTGCCAGCAGCTTATCCCTGACAGGGGGCCCCCCTCTTGAGCAGTTCTTC.

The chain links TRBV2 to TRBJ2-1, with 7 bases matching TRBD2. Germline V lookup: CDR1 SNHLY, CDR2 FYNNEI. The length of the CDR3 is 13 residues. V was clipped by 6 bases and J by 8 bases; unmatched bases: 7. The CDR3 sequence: CASSRRLADEQFF. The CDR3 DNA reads TGTGCCAGCAGCCGTCGACTAGCTGATGAGCAGTTCTTC.

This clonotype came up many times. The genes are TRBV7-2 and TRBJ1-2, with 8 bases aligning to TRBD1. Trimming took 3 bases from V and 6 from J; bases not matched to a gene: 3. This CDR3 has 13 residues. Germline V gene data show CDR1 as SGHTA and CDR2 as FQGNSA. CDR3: CASSFGQGDGYTF. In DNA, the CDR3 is TGTGCCAGCAGCTTCGGACAGGGAGATGGCTACACCTTC.